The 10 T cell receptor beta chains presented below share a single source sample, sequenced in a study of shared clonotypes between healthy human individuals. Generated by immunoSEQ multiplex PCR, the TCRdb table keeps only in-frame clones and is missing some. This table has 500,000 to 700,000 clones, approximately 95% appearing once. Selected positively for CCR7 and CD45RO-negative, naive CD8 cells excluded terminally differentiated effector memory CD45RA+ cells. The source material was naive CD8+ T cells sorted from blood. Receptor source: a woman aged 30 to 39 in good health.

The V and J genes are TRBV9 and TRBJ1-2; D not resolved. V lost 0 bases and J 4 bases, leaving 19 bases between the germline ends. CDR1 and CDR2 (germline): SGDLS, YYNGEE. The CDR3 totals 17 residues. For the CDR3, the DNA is TGTGCCAGCAGCGTAGCTACCTATGGTGGAAAGTTCTATGGCTACACCTTC. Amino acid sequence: CASSVATYGGKFYGYTF.

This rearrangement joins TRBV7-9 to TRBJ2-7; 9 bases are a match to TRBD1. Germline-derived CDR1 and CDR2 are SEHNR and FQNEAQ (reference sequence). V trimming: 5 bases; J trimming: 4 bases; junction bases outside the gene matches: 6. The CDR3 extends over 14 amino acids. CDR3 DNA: TGTGCCAGCAGCACCGGGACAGGGATGTACGAGCAGTACTTC. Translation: CASSTGTGMYEQYF.

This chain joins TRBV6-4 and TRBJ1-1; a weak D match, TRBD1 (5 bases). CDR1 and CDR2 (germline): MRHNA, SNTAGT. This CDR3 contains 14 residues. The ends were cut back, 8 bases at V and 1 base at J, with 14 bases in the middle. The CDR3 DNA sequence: TGTGCCAGCCGAAAGCGGGGGGAGAACACTGAAGCTTTCTTT. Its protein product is CASRKRGENTEAFF.

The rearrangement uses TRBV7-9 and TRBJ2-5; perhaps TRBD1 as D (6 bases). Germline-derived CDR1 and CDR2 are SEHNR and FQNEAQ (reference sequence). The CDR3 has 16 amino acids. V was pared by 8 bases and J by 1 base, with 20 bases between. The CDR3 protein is CASGPSHLTGQETQYF. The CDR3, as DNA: TGTGCCAGCGGCCCGAGCCACCTGACAGGCCAAGAGACCCAGTACTTC.

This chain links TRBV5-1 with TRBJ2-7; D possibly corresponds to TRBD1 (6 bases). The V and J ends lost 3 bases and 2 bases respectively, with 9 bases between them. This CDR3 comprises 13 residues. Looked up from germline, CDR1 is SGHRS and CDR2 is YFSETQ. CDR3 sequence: CASSSRDTYEQYF. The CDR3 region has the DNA TGCGCCAGCAGCTCCCGGGACACCTACGAGCAGTACTTC.

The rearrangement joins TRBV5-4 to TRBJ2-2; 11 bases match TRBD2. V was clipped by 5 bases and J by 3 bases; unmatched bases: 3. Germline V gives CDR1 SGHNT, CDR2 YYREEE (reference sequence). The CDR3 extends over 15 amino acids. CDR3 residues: CASSPGLADTGELFF. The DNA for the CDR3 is TGTGCCAGCAGTCCGGGACTAGCGGACACCGGGGAGCTGTTTTTT.

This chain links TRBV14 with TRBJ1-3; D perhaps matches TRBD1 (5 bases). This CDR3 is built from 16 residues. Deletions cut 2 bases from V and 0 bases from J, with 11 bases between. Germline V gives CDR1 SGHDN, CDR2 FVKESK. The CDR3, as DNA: TGTGCCAGCAGCCAATTGACAGCTCGCTCTGGAAACACCATATATTTT. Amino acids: CASSQLTARSGNTIYF.

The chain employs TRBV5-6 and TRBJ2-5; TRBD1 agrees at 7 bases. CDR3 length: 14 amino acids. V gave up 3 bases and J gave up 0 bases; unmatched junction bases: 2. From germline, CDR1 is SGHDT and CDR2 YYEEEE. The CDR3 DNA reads TGTGCCAGCAGCTGGGGACAGTACCAAGAGACCCAGTACTTC. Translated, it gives CASSWGQYQETQYF.

The CDR3 DNA sequence: TGTGCCAGCAGTTTAAGGTCACAAGAGACCCAGTACTTC. Residues: CASSLRSQETQYF. The genes are TRBV27 and TRBJ2-5; D is ambiguous. The CDR3 spans 13 residues. Germline CDR1 is MNHEY and CDR2 is SMNVEV (reference sequence). V was clipped by 2 bases and J by 2 bases, with 6 bases between them.

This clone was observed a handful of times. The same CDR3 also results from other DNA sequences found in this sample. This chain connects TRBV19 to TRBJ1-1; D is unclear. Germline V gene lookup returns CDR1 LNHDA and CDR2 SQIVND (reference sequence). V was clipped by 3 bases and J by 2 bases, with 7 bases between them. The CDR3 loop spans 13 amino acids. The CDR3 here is CASSMGGNTEAFF. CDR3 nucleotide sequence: TGTGCCAGTAGTATGGGAGGAAACACTGAAGCTTTCTTT.